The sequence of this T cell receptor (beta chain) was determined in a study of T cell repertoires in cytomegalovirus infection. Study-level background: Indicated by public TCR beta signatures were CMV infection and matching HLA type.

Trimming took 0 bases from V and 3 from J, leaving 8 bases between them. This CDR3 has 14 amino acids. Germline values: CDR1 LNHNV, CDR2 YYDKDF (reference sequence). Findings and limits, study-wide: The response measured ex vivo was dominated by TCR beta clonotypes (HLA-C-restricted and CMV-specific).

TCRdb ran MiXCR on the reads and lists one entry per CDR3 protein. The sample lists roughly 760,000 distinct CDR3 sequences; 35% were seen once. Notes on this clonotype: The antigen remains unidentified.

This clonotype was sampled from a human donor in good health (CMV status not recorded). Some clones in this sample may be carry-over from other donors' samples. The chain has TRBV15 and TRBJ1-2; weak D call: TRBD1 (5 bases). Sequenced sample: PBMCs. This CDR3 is CATSRDRGYYGYTF. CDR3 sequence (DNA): TGTGCCACCAGCAGAGATCGGGGGTACTATGGCTACACCTTC.